This TCR beta chain was profiled in a study of blood T cell repertoires in COVID-19. Study-wide context: T cells, B-cell-depleted T cells, or PBMCs provided the cDNA or gDNA that served as material.

Original handling: Scientists estimated how many nucleated cells there were by amplifying reference gene primers. Assay used: immunoSEQ multiplex PCR; TCRdb lists only in-frame clones, some missing. V, J and clone size are taken as reported in that table, and D and trimming were inferred from the DNA itself. This sample carries hundreds of thousands of clones, less than 85% of them seen once, and the ten largest clones take more than 3%. CDR1 and CDR2 from the germline V gene are SGDLS and YYNGEE. V lost 7 bases and J 4 bases, leaving 18 bases between the germline ends. This CDR3 spans 15 amino acids.

Material: peripheral blood. This receptor was identified in a woman aged 18-29 years with acute or convalescent COVID-19. The chain is built from TRBV9 and TRBJ2-1; D is unclear. CDR3 in amino acids: CASEPLKQAYNEQFF. The CDR3 DNA is TGTGCCAGCGAACCGCTTAAGCAAGCGTACAATGAGCAGTTCTTC.